The T cell receptor (beta chain) described here comes from a study of T cell responses to AZD1222 COVID-19 vaccine. Study observations and caveats: After the peak T cell response, and only then, were repertoires sampled.

Worth noting for this clone: The antigen remains undetermined.

Produced via immunoSEQ multiplex PCR; TCRdb's table is partial and in-frame only. This sample has 150,000 to 200,000 clones; 93% occur once, and the top ten carry roughly 0.9%. Germline values: CDR1 SGHRS, CDR2 YFSETQ. This CDR3 is 15 amino acids long. The V end was cut by 5 bases, the J end by 4 bases, with 18 bases between. The sequence derives from an adult in good health. The material sequenced was peripheral blood, taken on day 0 of AZD1222 vaccination. V is TRBV5-1 and J is TRBJ1-1; D is undetermined. CDR3 residues: CASRSLVTKPTEAFF. The CDR3 DNA is TGCGCCAGCAGGTCCCTTGTAACTAAACCCACTGAAGCTTTCTTT.